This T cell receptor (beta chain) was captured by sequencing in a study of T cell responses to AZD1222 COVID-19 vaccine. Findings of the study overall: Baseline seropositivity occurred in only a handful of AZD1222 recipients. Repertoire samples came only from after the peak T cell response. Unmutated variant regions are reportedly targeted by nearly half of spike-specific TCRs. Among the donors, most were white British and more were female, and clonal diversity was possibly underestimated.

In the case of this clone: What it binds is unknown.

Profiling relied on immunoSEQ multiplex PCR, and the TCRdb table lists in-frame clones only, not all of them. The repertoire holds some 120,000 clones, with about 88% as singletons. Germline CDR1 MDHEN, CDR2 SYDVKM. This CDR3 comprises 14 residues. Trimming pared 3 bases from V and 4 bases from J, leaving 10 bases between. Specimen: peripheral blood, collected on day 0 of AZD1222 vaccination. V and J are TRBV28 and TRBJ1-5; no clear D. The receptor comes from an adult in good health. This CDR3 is CASSLVGKNQPQHF. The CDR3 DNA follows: TGTGCCAGCAGTTTGGTCGGGAAGAATCAGCCCCAGCATTTT.